Listed below are T cell receptor beta chains from one sample, sequenced in a study of shared clonotypes between healthy human individuals. TCRdb keeps only in-frame clones here, not all; method: immunoSEQ multiplex PCR. The sample yields 2 million to 2.5 million clones, 85% to 95% seen once. Material for sequencing was naive CD4+ T cells sorted from blood. All receptors derive from a man younger than 35 in good health. CDR3s include the opening cysteine and the closing phenylalanine or tryptophan. A D gene is named only where the DNA matches it firmly. Where a row states a size, it is once, few, many or the class of an expanded clone; other rows omit it.

>TRBV4-3|-|TRBJ2-1|TRBD1
TGCGCCAGCAGCCAAGCCGGGACAGGGGTCCATGAGCAGTTCTTC
CASSQAGTGVHEQFF
>TRBV19|few|TRBJ2-1|-
TGTGCCAGTACCAAATTGGGGCAGGGAAGGGACAATGAGCAGTTCTTC
CASTKLGQGRDNEQFF
>TRBV6-5|-|TRBJ2-7|TRBD1
TGTGCCAGCACCCCACTGACAGGGACCCTCTACGAGCAGTACTTC
CASTPLTGTLYEQYF
>TRBV6-1|-|TRBJ2-2|TRBD2
TGTGCCAGCAGTGATTTAGCGGGAGTCACCGGGGAGCTGTTTTTT
CASSDLAGVTGELFF
>TRBV6-1|-|TRBJ2-7|TRBD2
TGTGCCAGCAGATTTACAGGGACTAGCTACGAGCAGTACTTC
CASRFTGTSYEQYF
>TRBV29-1|-|TRBJ2-5|-
TGCAGCGTATTACGGGGTTTAGGGGAGACCCAGTACTTC
CSVLRGLGETQYF
>TRBV28|-|TRBJ2-7|-
TGTGCCAGCAGTTACAGTGCTTACGAGCAGTACTTC
CASSYSAYEQYF
>TRBV5-4|-|TRBJ1-2|-
TGTGCCAGCAGACCTGTGGGGCCCGCGGGCTATGGCTACACCTTC
CASRPVGPAGYGYTF
>TRBV5-1|once|TRBJ1-1|-
TGCGCCAGCAGCTTGGGTGATAAGACGGGAAGAGGCACTGAAGCTTTCTTT
CASSLGDKTGRGTEAFF
>TRBV15|-|TRBJ2-1|TRBD2
TGTGCCACCAGCAGACCCAAGTGGCCTAGCGGGCAATACAATGAGCAGTTCTTC
CATSRPKWPSGQYNEQFF
>TRBV6-5|-|TRBJ1-1|-
TGTGCCAGCAGTTACACTCAGGGTGGTACTGAAGCTTTCTTT
CASSYTQGGTEAFF
>TRBV5-4|once|TRBJ2-3|TRBD2
TGTGCCAGCAGCACCGGACTAGCGAGCACAGATACGCAGTATTTT
CASSTGLASTDTQYF
>TRBV27|-|TRBJ1-1|-
TGTGCCAGCAGTTTATCTCTGGTGAACACTGAAGCTTTCTTT
CASSLSLVNTEAFF
>TRBV5-6|once|TRBJ2-7|TRBD1
TGTGCCAGCAGCATGGGACAGGGTTACGAGCAGTACTTC
CASSMGQGYEQYF
>TRBV14|-|TRBJ2-7|TRBD2
TGTGCCAGCAGCCCCACTAGCGGGAGGACCTTGGGGTACGAGCAGTACTTC
CASSPTSGRTLGYEQYF
>TRBV2|-|TRBJ2-1|-
TGTGCCAGCAGTGATACAGCCCTACCCTCCTACAATGAGCAGTTCTTC
CASSDTALPSYNEQFF